This T cell receptor beta chain was identified in a study of cytomegalovirus exposure and HLA in healthy donors. Remarks on this clone: Its antigen is unknown.

Primers for the PCR totalled 60 Vbeta and 13 Jbeta. TCRdb's table, derived via immunoSEQ multiplex PCR, lists solely in-frame clones and lacks some. Altogether approximately 180,000 clones are present, more than 65% being singletons, with the ten largest covering 1.8%. Points from the study as a whole: Beyond CMV serostatus, there was no information to go on about immune exposure. Likely technical artifact: a cluster of highly shared sequence variants. A later analysis showed that HLA-associated TCR beta chains had undergone more clonal expansion than equally common others. Testing in vitro showed a few CMV-associated chains specific for CMV antigens.

Sequenced material: PBMCs. The sequence derives from a woman younger than 45 in good health and CMV-seronegative.

CDR3 residues: CASSIRTTGTGYEKLFF. The CDR3 DNA reads as TGTGCCAGCAGTATAAGGACGACCGGGACAGGGTATGAAAAACTGTTTTTT. The V call is TRBV27, the J call TRBJ1-4; TRBD1 aligns across 9 bases. The CDR3 length is 17 residues. CDR1 is MNHEY and CDR2 is SMNVEV in the germline V gene (reference sequence). The junction had 13 bases not matched to a gene; V was cut back by 5 bases and J by 6 bases.